A single sample gave rise to the 21 T cell receptor beta chains below, sequenced in a study of blood T cell repertoires in COVID-19. The assay was immunoSEQ multiplex PCR, and TCRdb's table has in-frame clones only and misses some. The top ten hold approximately 7% of the sample, which has around 150,000 clones, around 82% seen once. Sequenced sample: peripheral blood. The receptors were gathered from a middle-aged woman with COVID-19, enrolled during active disease.

Here the CDR3 reads CASRPQGLGITGELFF. DNA for the CDR3: TGTGCCAGCAGACCCCAGGGGTTAGGTATCACCGGGGAGCTGTTTTTT. The chain is built from TRBV7-9 and TRBJ2-2, with a tentative D call TRBD1 (6 bases). The CDR3 runs 16 residues. CDR1 and CDR2 from the germline V gene are SEHNR and FQNEAQ (reference sequence). Trimming shortened V by 6 bases and J by 4 bases, and 18 bases separated the two germline ends.

This chain joins TRBV27 and TRBJ2-7; tentatively, D is TRBD1 (6 bases). V lost 0 bases and J 4 bases, leaving 16 bases between the germline ends. The CDR3 runs 16 residues. Germline V gene lookup returns CDR1 MNHEY and CDR2 SMNVEV (reference sequence). CDR3 residues: CASSLSKGQGFYEQYF. In DNA, the CDR3 is TGTGCCAGCAGTTTATCGAAGGGCCAGGGGTTTTACGAGCAGTACTTC.

This clone was seen once. The V and J genes are TRBV6-1 and TRBJ2-1, with TRBD2 matching 11 bases. The CDR3 consists of 16 residues. Per the germline V gene, CDR1 is MNHNS and CDR2 is SASEGT. Germline trimming cut 4 bases from V and 4 bases from J; bases unmatched to any gene: 6. The CDR3 region is CASSALAGGPYNEQFF. Written as DNA, the CDR3 is TGTGCCAGCAGTGCATTAGCGGGAGGGCCTTACAATGAGCAGTTCTTC.

The chain couples TRBV7-8 to TRBJ2-7; TRBD1 matches 12 bases. Germline CDR1 reads SGHVS; CDR2 reads FQNEAQ. The CDR3 is 16 amino acids. V shed 4 bases, J shed 6 bases, and the junction held 10 bases outside the gene matches. The CDR3 coding sequence is TGTGCCAGCAGCTCCACCCGGGACAGGGGGCAGGGCGAGCAGTACTTC. Translating it yields CASSSTRDRGQGEQYF.

The V and J genes are TRBV6-1 and TRBJ2-7; TRBD2 agrees at 9 bases. Trimming cost V 3 bases and J 6 bases; bases outside gene matches: 9. Germline CDR1 and CDR2: MNHNS and SASEGT. This CDR3 comprises 15 residues. CDR3 DNA: TGTGCCAGCAGTGAGAAAGCGGGAGGAGGGAGCGAGCAGTACTTC. It yields the protein CASSEKAGGGSEQYF.

The V and J genes are TRBV7-3 and TRBJ2-3; 14 nucleotides match TRBD2. CDR1 is SGHTA, CDR2 FQGTGA, per germline. The V gene end was trimmed by 5 bases and the J gene end by 3 bases; junction bases not matched to a gene: 7. This CDR3 contains 17 residues. The CDR3 protein is CASSPGLAGVRTDTQYF. CDR3 coding DNA: TGTGCCAGCAGCCCGGGACTAGCGGGAGTTCGTACAGATACGCAGTATTTT.

This sequence joins TRBV18 and TRBJ2-1, with a possible D match to TRBD1 (5 bases). Germline V CDR1 and CDR2: KGHSH, LQKENI. This CDR3 is 15 amino acids long. V was clipped by 4 bases and J by 2 bases, with 12 bases between them. The CDR3 sequence is CASSRSGPTYNEQFF. The CDR3, as DNA: TGTGCCAGCTCACGATCAGGGCCGACCTACAATGAGCAGTTCTTC.

V usage is TRBV30 and J usage is TRBJ2-1, with D possibly being TRBD2 (5 bases). The CDR3 is made up of 14 amino acids. The V end lost 4 bases, the J end lost 9 bases, and 19 bases lay between the germline ends. Germline V gene sequence: CDR1 GTSNPN, CDR2 SVGIG (reference sequence). The CDR3: CAWTPRSRVIEQFF. CDR3 DNA: TGTGCCTGGACCCCTCGCTCGAGGGTCATTGAGCAGTTCTTC. Full variable domain (missing parts from reference TRBV30 and TRBJ2-1): SQTIHQWPATLVQPVGSPLSLECTVEGTSNPNLYWYRQAAGRGLQLLFYSVGIGQISSEVPQNLSASRPQDRQFILSSKKLLLSDSGFYLCAWTPRSRVIEQFFGPGTRLTVL.

The DNA of the CDR3 is TGTGCCTGGAGTGTATGGGGACTAGCGATATACGAGCAGTACTTC. This gives the protein CAWSVWGLAIYEQYF. The V call is TRBV30, the J call TRBJ2-7; TRBD2 matches 10 bases. The germline V gene has CDR1 GTSNPN and CDR2 SVGIG (reference sequence). CDR3 length: 15 amino acids. Trimming removed 0 bases from V and 4 bases from J; junction bases left unmatched: 6.

This rearrangement joins TRBV27 to TRBJ1-4, with a weak D call TRBD1 (6 bases). This CDR3 has 14 amino acids. Trimming left V 4 bases short and J 7 bases short, with 13 bases between. Germline CDR1 and CDR2: MNHEY and SMNVEV (reference sequence). In DNA form, the CDR3 reads TGTGCCAGCAGTTGGGATGGCAGGGGTGAAAAACTGTTTTTT. Translating gives CASSWDGRGEKLFF.

The chain uses TRBV18 and TRBJ1-2; 10 bases agree with TRBD1. With V trimmed by 0 bases and J by 7 bases, 8 bases remained unmatched. The CDR3 runs 16 residues. CDR1 and CDR2 (germline): KGHSH, LQKENI. CDR3 sequence: CASSPPSDRGRSGYTF. CDR3 in DNA: TGTGCCAGCTCACCACCGTCAGACAGGGGGCGAAGTGGCTACACCTTC.

This clone was observed a handful of times. V is TRBV29-1 and J is TRBJ2-3, with D possibly being TRBD2 (5 bases). V gave up 7 bases and J gave up 5 bases, with 10 bases separating them. CDR1 is SQVTM, CDR2 ANQGSEA, per germline. The CDR3 consists of 11 residues. The CDR3 DNA follows: TGCAGCGCCCGTGAGGGAGATACGCAGTATTTT. Protein: CSAREGDTQYF.

J is TRBJ2-1 and V is TRBV4-1, with 9 bases fitting TRBD1. V shed 3 bases and J 12 bases; nucleotides not matched to a gene: 12. CDR1 and CDR2 from the germline V gene are MGHRA and YSYEKL. This CDR3 is 15 amino acids long. The CDR3 DNA sequence: TGCGCCAGCAGCCAGGGACAGGGTGGAGTACAAGGGCAGTTCTTC. This codes for CASSQGQGGVQGQFF.

This rearrangement joins TRBV6-5 to TRBJ2-1, with 8 positions matching TRBD2. CDR1 is MNHEY and CDR2 is SVGAGI in the germline V gene. The CDR3 runs 15 residues. Trimming cost V 1 base and J 11 bases; bases outside gene matches: 10. CDR3: CASSYLSSGSTKQFF. The CDR3 DNA reads TGTGCCAGCAGTTACTTGTCGAGCGGGAGTACAAAGCAGTTCTTC.

The gene calls are TRBV7-2 and TRBJ2-5; 11 nucleotides agree with TRBD2. Germline V gives CDR1 SGHTA, CDR2 FQGNSA. The CDR3 is made up of 15 amino acids. V trimming: 3 bases; J trimming: 6 bases; junction bases outside the gene matches: 6. The CDR3 region is CASSFSGGARKTQYF. The CDR3 nucleotides read TGTGCCAGCAGCTTTAGCGGGGGGGCCAGAAAGACCCAGTACTTC.

V gene TRBV5-6 combines with J gene TRBJ2-5, with D unclear. Trimming left V 1 base short and J 5 bases short, with 6 bases between. The CDR3 has 12 residues. Germline assignment: CDR1 SGHDT and CDR2 YYEEEE. This chain's CDR3 is CASSLRRETQYF. For the CDR3, the DNA is TGTGCCAGCAGCTTGAGGCGGGAGACCCAGTACTTC. The full variable domain, rest sourced from reference TRBV5-6 and TRBJ2-5, is DAGVTQSPTHLIKTRGQQVTLRCSPKSGHDTVSWYQQALGQGPQFIFQYYEEEERQRGNFPDRFSGHQFPNYSSELNVNALLLGDSALYLCASSLRRETQYFGPGTRLLVL.

The chain joins TRBV11-2 to TRBJ2-7; 10 positions match TRBD1. J was trimmed by 3 bases and V by 5 bases; bases with no gene match: 4. The CDR3 spans 14 residues. Germline V gene sequence: CDR1 SGHAT, CDR2 FQNNGV. CDR3 in DNA: TGTGCCAGCAGCCCCGACAGGGGGCGCTACGAGCAGTACGTC. Protein sequence: CASSPDRGRYEQYV.

Here the CDR3 reads CASSQEPSGGELFF. CDR3 nucleotide sequence: TGCGCCAGCAGTCAGGAGCCTTCGGGCGGGGAGCTGTTTTTT. The chain joins TRBV23-1 to TRBJ2-2; no clear D. TRBV23-1 belongs to the ORF category, with a function that is uncertain. V gave up 3 bases and J gave up 7 bases, with 12 bases separating them. CDR3 size: 14 residues.

V is TRBV14 and J is TRBJ1-2; 7 bases match TRBD1. V gave up 4 bases and J gave up 5 bases; unmatched junction bases: 7. Germline V CDR1 and CDR2: SGHDN, FVKESK. The CDR3 length is 14 residues. For the CDR3, the DNA is TGTGCCAGCAGCCTACCAGGGGGTCTATATGGCTACACCTTC. Protein product: CASSLPGGLYGYTF.

This clone was seen a single time. The chain has TRBV27 and TRBJ1-5; D not certain. Between the trimmed V and J ends, which lost 3 bases and 7 bases, there was a span of 10 bases. CDR1 is MNHEY and CDR2 is SMNVEV in the germline V gene (reference sequence). The CDR3 spans 13 residues. CDR3 sequence: CASSLSTSQPQHF. The DNA of the CDR3 is TGTGCCAGCAGTTTGTCAACGAGCCAGCCCCAGCATTTT.

The chain couples TRBV19 to TRBJ2-5, with TRBD2 identical over 8 bases. The CDR3 is 15 residues long. The J segment lost 3 bases and the V segment lost 6 bases, leaving 9 bases of the junction unmatched. Germline assignment: CDR1 LNHDA and CDR2 SQIVND (reference sequence). As DNA, the CDR3 is TGTGCCAGTAGGGATAGCGGGGATAAAAAAGAGACCCAGTACTTC. It codes for CASRDSGDKKETQYF.